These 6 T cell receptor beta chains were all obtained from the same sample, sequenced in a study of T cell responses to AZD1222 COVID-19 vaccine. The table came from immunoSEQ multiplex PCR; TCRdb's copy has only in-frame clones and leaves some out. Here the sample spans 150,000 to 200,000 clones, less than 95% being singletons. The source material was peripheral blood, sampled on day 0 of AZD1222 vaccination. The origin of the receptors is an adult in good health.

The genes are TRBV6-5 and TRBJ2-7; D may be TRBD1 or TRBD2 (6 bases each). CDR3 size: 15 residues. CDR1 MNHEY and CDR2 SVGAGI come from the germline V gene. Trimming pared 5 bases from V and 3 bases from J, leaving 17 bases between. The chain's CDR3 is CASSPEGGPLYEQYF. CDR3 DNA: TGTGCCAGCAGTCCCGAAGGGGGGCCACTCTACGAGCAGTACTTC.

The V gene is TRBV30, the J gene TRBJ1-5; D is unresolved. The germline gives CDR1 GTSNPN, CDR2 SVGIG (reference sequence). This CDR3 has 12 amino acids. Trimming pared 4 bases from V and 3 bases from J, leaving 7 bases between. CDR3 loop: CAWNRPNQPQHF. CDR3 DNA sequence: TGTGCCTGGAACAGACCCAATCAGCCCCAGCATTTT.

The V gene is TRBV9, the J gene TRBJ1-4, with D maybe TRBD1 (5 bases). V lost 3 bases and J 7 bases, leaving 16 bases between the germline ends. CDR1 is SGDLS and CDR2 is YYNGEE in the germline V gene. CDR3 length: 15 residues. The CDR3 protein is CASSAGMGPREKLFF. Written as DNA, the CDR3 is TGTGCCAGCAGCGCAGGGATGGGCCCGCGTGAAAAACTGTTTTTT.

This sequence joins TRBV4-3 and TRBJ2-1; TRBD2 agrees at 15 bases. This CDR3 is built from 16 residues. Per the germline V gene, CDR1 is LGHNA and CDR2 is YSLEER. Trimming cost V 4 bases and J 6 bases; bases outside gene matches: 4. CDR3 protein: CASSPRGLAGGNEQFF. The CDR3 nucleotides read TGCGCCAGCAGCCCACGGGGACTAGCGGGGGGCAATGAGCAGTTCTTC.

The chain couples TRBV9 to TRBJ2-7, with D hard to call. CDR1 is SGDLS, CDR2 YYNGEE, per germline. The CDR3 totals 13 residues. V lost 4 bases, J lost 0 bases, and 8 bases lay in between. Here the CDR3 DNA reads TGTGCCAGCAGCCCCCTGGGCTCCTACGAGCAGTACTTC. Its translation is CASSPLGSYEQYF.

This chain's CDR3 is CASYGTGEAWTF. The CDR3 region has the DNA TGTGCCAGCTATGGTACAGGGGAAGCCTGGACCTTC. The rearrangement uses TRBV5-8 and TRBJ1-2; 7 nucleotides agree with TRBD1. The CDR3 extends over 12 amino acids. The V and J ends lost 7 bases and 14 bases, in that order; junction bases with no gene match: 14. Germline V gene data show CDR1 as SGHTS and CDR2 as YDEGEE.